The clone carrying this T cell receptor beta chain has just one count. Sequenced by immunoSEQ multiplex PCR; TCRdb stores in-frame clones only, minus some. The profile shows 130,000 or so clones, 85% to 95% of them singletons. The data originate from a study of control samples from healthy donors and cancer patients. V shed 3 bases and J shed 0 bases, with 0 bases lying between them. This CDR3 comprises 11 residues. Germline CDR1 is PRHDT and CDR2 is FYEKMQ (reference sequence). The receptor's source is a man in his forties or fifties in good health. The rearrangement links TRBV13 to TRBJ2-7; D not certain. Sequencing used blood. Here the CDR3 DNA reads TGTGCCAGCAGCTTCTCCTACGAGCAGTACTTC. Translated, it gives CASSFSYEQYF.